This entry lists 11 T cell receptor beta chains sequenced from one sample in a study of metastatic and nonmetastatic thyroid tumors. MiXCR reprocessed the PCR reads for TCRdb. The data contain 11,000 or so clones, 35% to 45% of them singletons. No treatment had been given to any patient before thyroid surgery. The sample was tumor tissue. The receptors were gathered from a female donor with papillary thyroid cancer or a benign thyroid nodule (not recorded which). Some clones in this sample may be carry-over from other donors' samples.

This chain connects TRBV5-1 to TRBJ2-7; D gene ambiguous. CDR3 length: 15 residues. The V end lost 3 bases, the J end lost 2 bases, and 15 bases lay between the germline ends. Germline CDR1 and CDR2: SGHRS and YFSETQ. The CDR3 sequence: CASSYALASPYEQYF. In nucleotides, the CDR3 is TGCGCCAGCAGCTACGCCCTGGCTTCTCCCTACGAGCAGTACTTC.

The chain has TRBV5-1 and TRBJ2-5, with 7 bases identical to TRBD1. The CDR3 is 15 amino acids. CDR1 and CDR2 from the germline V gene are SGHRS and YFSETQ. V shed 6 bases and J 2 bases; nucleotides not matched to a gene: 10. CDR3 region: CASTPTGDPQETQYF. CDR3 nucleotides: TGCGCCAGCACCCCCACAGGGGACCCTCAAGAGACCCAGTACTTC.

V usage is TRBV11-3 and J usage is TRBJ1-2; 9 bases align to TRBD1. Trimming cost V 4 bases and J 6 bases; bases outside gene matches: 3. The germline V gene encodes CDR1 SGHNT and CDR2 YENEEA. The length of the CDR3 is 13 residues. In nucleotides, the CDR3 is TGTGCCAGCAGCTCCAGGGACAGGGATGGCTACACCTTC. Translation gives CASSSRDRDGYTF.

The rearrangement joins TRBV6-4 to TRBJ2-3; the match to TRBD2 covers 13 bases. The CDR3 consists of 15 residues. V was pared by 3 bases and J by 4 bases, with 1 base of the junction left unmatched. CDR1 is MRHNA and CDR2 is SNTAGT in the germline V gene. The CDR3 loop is CASSELAGGPDTQYF. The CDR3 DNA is TGTGCCAGCAGTGAACTAGCGGGGGGGCCAGATACGCAGTATTTT.

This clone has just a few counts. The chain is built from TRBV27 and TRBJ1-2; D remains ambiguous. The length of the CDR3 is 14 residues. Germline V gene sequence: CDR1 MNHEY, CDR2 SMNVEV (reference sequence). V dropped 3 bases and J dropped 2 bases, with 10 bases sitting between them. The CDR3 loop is CASSFSGRNYGYTF. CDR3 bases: TGTGCCAGCAGTTTTAGCGGCAGGAACTATGGCTACACCTTC.

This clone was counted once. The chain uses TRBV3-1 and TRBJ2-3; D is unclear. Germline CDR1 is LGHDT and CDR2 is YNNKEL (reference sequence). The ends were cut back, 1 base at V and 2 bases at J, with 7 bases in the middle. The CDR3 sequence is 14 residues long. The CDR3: CASSQVVPTDTQYF. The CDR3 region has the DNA TGTGCCAGCAGCCAAGTGGTACCCACAGATACGCAGTATTTT.

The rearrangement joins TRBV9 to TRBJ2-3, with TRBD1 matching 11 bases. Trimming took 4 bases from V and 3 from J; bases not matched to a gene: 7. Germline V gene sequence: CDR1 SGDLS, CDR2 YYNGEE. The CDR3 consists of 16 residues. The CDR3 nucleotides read TGTGCCAGCAGCCGTAGGACAGGGGGCGCGACAGATACGCAGTATTTT. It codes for CASSRRTGGATDTQYF.

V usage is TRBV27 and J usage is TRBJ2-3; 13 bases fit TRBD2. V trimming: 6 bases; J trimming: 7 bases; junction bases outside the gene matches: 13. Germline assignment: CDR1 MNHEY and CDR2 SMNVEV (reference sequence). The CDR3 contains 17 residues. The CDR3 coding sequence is TGTGCCAGCAGACTTACCCTCGGACTAGCGGGAGACTATACGCAGTATTTT. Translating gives CASRLTLGLAGDYTQYF.

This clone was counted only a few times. CDR3 sequence reads: CASSTRQGHTEAFF. The DNA of the CDR3 is TGTGCCAGCAGTACCCGACAGGGTCACACTGAAGCTTTCTTT. This chain joins TRBV12-3 or TRBV12-4 and TRBJ1-1, with TRBD1 identical over 7 bases. With 5 bases clipped from V and 3 bases from J, the junction kept 6 bases outside the gene matches. This CDR3 has 14 amino acids.

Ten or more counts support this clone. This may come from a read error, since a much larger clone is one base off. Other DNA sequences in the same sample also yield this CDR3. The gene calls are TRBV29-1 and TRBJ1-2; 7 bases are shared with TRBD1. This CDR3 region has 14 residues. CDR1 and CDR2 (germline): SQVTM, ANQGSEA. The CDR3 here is CSVEGGDSHYGYTF. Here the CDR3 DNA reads TGCAGCGTTGAAGGTGGGGACAGCCACTATGGCTATACCTTC.

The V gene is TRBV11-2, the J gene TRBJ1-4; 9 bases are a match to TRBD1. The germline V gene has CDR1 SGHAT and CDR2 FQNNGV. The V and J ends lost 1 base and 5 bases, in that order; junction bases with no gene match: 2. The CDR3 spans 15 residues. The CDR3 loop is CASSLGDRDNEKLFF. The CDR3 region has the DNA TGTGCCAGCAGCTTAGGGGACAGGGACAATGAAAAACTGTTTTTT.